These 3 T cell receptor beta chains came from one sample sequenced in a study of blood T cell repertoires in COVID-19. TCRdb keeps only in-frame clones here, not all; method: immunoSEQ multiplex PCR. The sample records about 130,000 clones, around 84% being singletons. The sequenced sample consisted of PBMCs or T cells enriched from blood (not recorded which). The source of these receptors is a man aged 35 to 55 with acute COVID-19.

CDR3 sequence reads: CASSRGQGSIGYTF. The DNA of the CDR3 is TGTGCCAGCTCACGCGGACAGGGAAGCATCGGCTACACCTTC. The chain couples TRBV18 to TRBJ1-2, with 8 positions matching TRBD1. Germline V gene lookup returns CDR1 KGHSH and CDR2 LQKENI. The CDR3 is made up of 14 amino acids. J gave up 8 bases and V 4 bases, and 9 bases lay outside the gene matches.

The chain carries TRBV7-3 and TRBJ1-1; the match to TRBD1 covers 8 bases. This CDR3 contains 13 residues. Looked up from germline, CDR1 is SGHTA and CDR2 is FQGTGA. J lost 4 bases, V lost 4 bases, and 2 bases had no gene match. CDR3 in DNA: TGTGCCAGCAGCTCACAGGGGGGCACTGAAGCTTTCTTT. Its translation: CASSSQGGTEAFF. The variable domain in full, with the rest retrieved from reference TRBV7-3 and TRBJ1-1, is GAGVSQTPSNKVTEKGKYVELRCDPISGHTALYWYRQSLGQGPEFLIYFQGTGAADDSGLPNDRFFAVRPEGSVSTLKIQRTERGDSAVYLCASSSQGGTEAFFGQGTRLTVV.

This chain connects TRBV2 to TRBJ2-5; D remains ambiguous. The germline V gene has CDR1 SNHLY and CDR2 FYNNEI. The CDR3 contains 13 residues. With 6 bases removed from V and 5 bases from J, the gap between germline ends came to 13 bases. The CDR3: CASRSESLETQYF. The CDR3 DNA sequence: TGTGCCAGCAGAAGCGAGTCCCTGGAGACCCAGTACTTC.